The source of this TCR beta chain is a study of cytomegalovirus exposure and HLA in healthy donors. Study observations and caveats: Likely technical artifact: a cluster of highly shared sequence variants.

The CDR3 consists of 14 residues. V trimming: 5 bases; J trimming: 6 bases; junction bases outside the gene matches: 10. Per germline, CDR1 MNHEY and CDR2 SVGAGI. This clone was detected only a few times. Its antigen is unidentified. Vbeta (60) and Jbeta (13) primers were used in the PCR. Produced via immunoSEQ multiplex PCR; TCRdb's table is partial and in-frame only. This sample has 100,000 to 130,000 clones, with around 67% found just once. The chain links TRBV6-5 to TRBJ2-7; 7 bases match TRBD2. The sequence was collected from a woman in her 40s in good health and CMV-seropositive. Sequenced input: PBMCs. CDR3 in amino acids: CASSNTGGPSEQYF. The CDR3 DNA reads TGTGCCAGCAGTAACACGGGGGGTCCAAGCGAGCAGTACTTC.